Below are 21 T cell receptor beta chains sequenced from a single sample in a study of T cells after yellow fever vaccination. Each CDR3 protein is one row after TCRdb ran MiXCR on the 5' RACE reads. Of a few hundred thousand distinct CDR3 sequences detected, 10% to 15% appear once; the ten largest clones hold 0.5% to 0.6%. The specimen was CD4+ T cells sorted from PBMCs, collected 45 days after the yellow fever booster vaccination. These TCRs come from a man under 40 who received the YFV17D yellow fever vaccine.

In its sample, this clonotype was seen a few times. The CDR3 loop is CASSLEGNIQYF. The CDR3 DNA reads TGTGCCAGCAGCTTGGAAGGGAACATTCAGTACTTC. This chain connects TRBV7-2 to TRBJ2-4; no clear D gene. This CDR3 comprises 12 residues. Germline V gene data show CDR1 as SGHTA and CDR2 as FQGNSA. V lost 3 bases and J 7 bases, leaving 7 bases between the germline ends.

The V gene is TRBV7-2, the J gene TRBJ2-3; 9 positions agree with TRBD2. Germline values: CDR1 SGHTA, CDR2 FQGNSA. There are 16 residues in the CDR3. V dropped 2 bases and J dropped 2; count of bases not matched to a gene: 5. This chain's CDR3 is CASSLFSSGITDTQYF. In DNA, the CDR3 is TGTGCCAGCAGCTTATTCTCTAGCGGGATCACAGATACGCAGTATTTT.

This clonotype has at least ten counts. The chain uses TRBV5-6 and TRBJ2-7; the D gene is possibly TRBD1 (6 bases). Trimming removed 0 bases from V and 4 bases from J, with 14 bases in between. In germline, CDR1 is SGHDT, CDR2 YYEEEE. The CDR3 length is 15 residues. This CDR3 reads CASSLGGTPIYEQYF. The CDR3 DNA sequence: TGTGCCAGCAGCTTGGGAGGGACACCGATATACGAGCAGTACTTC. Drawing the rest from reference TRBV5-6 and TRBJ2-7, the complete variable domain is DAGVTQSPTHLIKTRGQQVTLRCSPKSGHDTVSWYQQALGQGPQFIFQYYEEEERQRGNFPDRFSGHQFPNYSSELNVNALLLGDSALYLCASSLGGTPIYEQYFGPGTRLTVT.

This clonotype was seen more than once but under ten times. Because the CDR3 is missing its conserved closing phenylalanine or tryptophan, this is likely a read error. The V gene is TRBV28, the J gene TRBJ2-7, with D possibly being TRBD1 (5 bases). Germline V gene data show CDR1 as MDHEN and CDR2 as SYDVKM. This CDR3 contains 13 residues. The V gene lost 8 bases and the J gene lost 1 base, with 12 bases spanning the gap. The chain's CDR3 is CASQVGQSYEQYS. In DNA, the CDR3 is TGTGCCAGCCAGGTGGGGCAGTCCTACGAGCAGTACTCC.

In this sample, this clonotype turned up a few times. This sequence joins TRBV5-1 and TRBJ2-3; TRBD2 matches 7 bases. Losses at the gene ends were 3 bases for V and 0 bases for J; bases not matched to a gene: 4. Germline CDR1 reads SGHRS; CDR2 reads YFSETQ. The CDR3 has 15 residues. In DNA, the CDR3 is TGCGCCAGCAGCTCAGGACTAGAGAGCACAGATACGCAGTATTTT. Residues: CASSSGLESTDTQYF.

This clonotype was counted only a few times. The V and J genes are TRBV20-1 and TRBJ2-3; no firm D call. The CDR3 sequence is 15 residues long. CDR1 is DFQATT and CDR2 is SNEGSKA in the germline V gene (reference sequence). V was trimmed by 6 bases and J by 2 bases, leaving 18 bases between them. DNA for the CDR3: TGCAGTGCCTTTAACTCCGAAGAGGCCACAGATACGCAGTATTTT. Its translation: CSAFNSEEATDTQYF.

This clonotype was observed a handful of times. This chain links TRBV5-6 with TRBJ2-5; 9 positions match TRBD1. V was clipped by 0 bases and J by 5 bases; unmatched bases: 5. Germline CDR1 and CDR2: SGHDT and YYEEEE. The CDR3 extends over 15 amino acids. CDR3 sequence (DNA): TGTGCCAGCAGCTTGGCGGGACAGGGTGCGGAGACCCAGTACTTC. Encoded protein: CASSLAGQGAETQYF.

This clonotype was seen a handful of times. The rearrangement links TRBV3-1 to TRBJ2-2; D unclear. Trimming shortened V by 2 bases and J by 2 bases, and 9 bases separated the two germline ends. CDR3 length: 15 amino acids. Germline CDR1 is LGHDT and CDR2 is YNNKEL (reference sequence). The CDR3 DNA is TGTGCCAGCAGCCAACTAGGAGAAAACACCGGGGAGCTGTTTTTT. Translation gives CASSQLGENTGELFF.

On this clonotype itself: Being one base from a much bigger clone, this may be a read error. The rearrangement uses TRBV20-1 and TRBJ2-3, with D unclear. The CDR3 loop spans 13 amino acids. CDR1 and CDR2 (germline): DFQATT, SNEGSKA (reference sequence). V was shortened by 3 bases and J by 2 bases, with 9 bases between the two germline ends. The CDR3 sequence: CSASRWDTDTQYF. DNA of the CDR3: TGCAGTGCTAGTAGATGGGACACAGATACGCAGTATTTT.

The sample holds a few counts of this clonotype. This rearrangement joins TRBV6-2 or TRBV6-3 to TRBJ2-1; D ambiguous. Looked up from germline, CDR1 is MNHEY and CDR2 is SVGEGT. The CDR3 is 15 residues long. Trimming shortened V by 4 bases and J by 5 bases, and 15 bases separated the two germline ends. The CDR3 region is CASSSVWNGDNEQFF. CDR3 coding DNA: TGTGCCAGCAGTTCAGTTTGGAATGGAGACAATGAGCAGTTCTTC.

This clonotype came up a few times. V usage is TRBV7-8 and J usage is TRBJ2-1; tentatively, D is TRBD1 (6 bases). The CDR3 is 14 amino acids. Germline V CDR1 and CDR2: SGHVS, FQNEAQ. V lost 5 bases and J lost 7, with 15 bases in between. The DNA for the CDR3 is TGTGCCAGCAGCGAGCGCCACAGGGTTAATGAGCAGTTCTTC. Translation gives CASSERHRVNEQFF. The entire variable domain, with the rest obtained from reference TRBV7-8 and TRBJ2-1, is as follows: GAGVSQSPRYKVAKRGQDVALRCDPISGHVSLFWYQQALGQGPEFLTYFQNEAQLDKSGLPSDRFFAERPEGSVSTLKIQRTQQEDSAVYLCASSERHRVNEQFFGPGTRLTVL.

This chain uses TRBV15 with TRBJ2-2; TRBD2 matches at 11 bases. The junction had 2 bases not matched to a gene; V was cut back by 2 bases and J by 3 bases. Per the germline V gene, CDR1 is LNHNV and CDR2 is YYDKDF (reference sequence). The CDR3 extends over 16 amino acids. CDR3 in amino acids: CATSRPTSGDTGELFF. The CDR3 region has the DNA TGTGCCACCAGCAGACCGACTAGCGGGGACACCGGGGAGCTGTTTTTT. Supplemented by reference TRBV15 and TRBJ2-2, the full variable domain reads DAMVIQNPRYQVTQFGKPVTLSCSQTLNHNVMYWYQQKSSQAPKLLFHYYDKDFNNEADTPDNFQSRRPNTSFCFLDIRSPGLGDTAMYLCATSRPTSGDTGELFFGEGSRLTVL.

This clonotype was counted at least ten times. The chain's CDR3 is CSARDRGANYGYTF. In DNA, the CDR3 is TGCAGTGCTAGAGATCGGGGCGCTAACTATGGCTACACCTTC. The chain links TRBV20-1 to TRBJ1-2, with D possibly being TRBD1 (5 bases). Germline CDR1 and CDR2: DFQATT and SNEGSKA (reference sequence). The CDR3 sequence is 14 residues long. V lost 0 bases and J 0 bases, leaving 8 bases between the germline ends.

The chain recombines TRBV5-1 with TRBJ2-5; D is unresolved. Looked up from germline, CDR1 is SGHRS and CDR2 is YFSETQ. This CDR3 region has 15 residues. Trimming pared 0 bases from V and 4 bases from J, leaving 13 bases between. The CDR3, as DNA: TGCGCCAGCAGCTTGGCCCAAGCCTCTAGAGAGACCCAGTACTTC. Protein: CASSLAQASRETQYF.

This clonotype was counted a few times. The rearrangement joins TRBV4-3 to TRBJ2-7; TRBD1 aligns across 12 bases. The CDR3 has 16 amino acids. CDR1 is LGHNA, CDR2 YSLEER, per germline. Trimming removed 4 bases from V and 9 bases from J; junction bases left unmatched: 13. CDR3 sequence: CASSPRGGTGGEVQYF. The CDR3 coding sequence is TGCGCCAGCAGCCCACGGGGTGGGACAGGGGGCGAAGTGCAGTACTTC.

The genes are TRBV7-2 and TRBJ2-7; TRBD2 agrees at 9 bases. Per the germline V gene, CDR1 is SGHTA and CDR2 is FQGNSA. J was trimmed by 0 bases and V by 4 bases; bases with no gene match: 4. This CDR3 is built from 15 residues. CDR3 DNA sequence: TGTGCCAGCAGCTCGGTAGCGGGAGACTCCTACGAGCAGTACTTC. This sequence encodes CASSSVAGDSYEQYF.

This clonotype was seen more than once but under ten times. This rearrangement joins TRBV5-1 to TRBJ2-7, with D possibly called TRBD1 or TRBD2 (5 bases each). Trimming took off 0 bases at V and 3 bases at J, with 13 bases between the two ends. Germline V gene lookup returns CDR1 SGHRS and CDR2 YFSETQ. The CDR3 has 15 amino acids. The CDR3 DNA is TGCGCCAGCAGCTTGGCATATACTAGGGGCTACGAGCAGTACTTC. It translates to CASSLAYTRGYEQYF.

The CDR3 DNA reads as TGCGCCAGCAGCTTAATAAGCTCCGCGGTCTACGAGCAGTACTTC. The encoded protein is CASSLISSAVYEQYF. The chain links TRBV5-1 to TRBJ2-7; unclear D gene. Germline V lookup: CDR1 SGHRS, CDR2 YFSETQ. Between the trimmed V and J ends, which lost 2 bases and 3 bases, there was a span of 15 bases. The CDR3 has 15 amino acids.

The chain has TRBV9 and TRBJ2-1, with D perhaps TRBD2 (5 bases). V was clipped by 0 bases and J by 4 bases, with 11 bases between them. CDR3 length: 15 residues. CDR1 is SGDLS, CDR2 YYNGEE, per germline. In DNA form, the CDR3 reads TGTGCCAGCAGCGTAGACGGGAACATATACAATGAGCAGTTCTTC. Its protein product is CASSVDGNIYNEQFF. Drawing the rest from reference TRBV9 and TRBJ2-1, the complete variable domain is DSGVTQTPKHLITATGQRVTLRCSPRSGDLSVYWYQQSLDQGLQFLIQYYNGEERAKGNILERFSAQQFPDLHSELNLSSLELGDSALYFCASSVDGNIYNEQFFGPGTRLTVL.

This chain's CDR3 is CASSPSSGSFDTQYF. CDR3 sequence (DNA): TGTGCCAGCAGCCCATCTAGCGGGAGTTTTGATACGCAGTATTTT. The chain employs TRBV7-2 and TRBJ2-3; 10 positions agree with TRBD2. The germline V gene encodes CDR1 SGHTA and CDR2 FQGNSA. Germline trimming cut 5 bases from V and 6 bases from J; bases unmatched to any gene: 8. CDR3 length equals 15 residues.

V gene TRBV10-3 combines with J gene TRBJ2-7; no clear D gene. Germline V CDR1 and CDR2: ENHRY, SYGVKD. The CDR3 covers 12 residues. V was trimmed by 6 bases and J by 3 bases, leaving 9 bases between them. The CDR3 here is CAIREEGYEQYF. The CDR3 bases are TGTGCCATCAGAGAAGAAGGCTACGAGCAGTACTTC.